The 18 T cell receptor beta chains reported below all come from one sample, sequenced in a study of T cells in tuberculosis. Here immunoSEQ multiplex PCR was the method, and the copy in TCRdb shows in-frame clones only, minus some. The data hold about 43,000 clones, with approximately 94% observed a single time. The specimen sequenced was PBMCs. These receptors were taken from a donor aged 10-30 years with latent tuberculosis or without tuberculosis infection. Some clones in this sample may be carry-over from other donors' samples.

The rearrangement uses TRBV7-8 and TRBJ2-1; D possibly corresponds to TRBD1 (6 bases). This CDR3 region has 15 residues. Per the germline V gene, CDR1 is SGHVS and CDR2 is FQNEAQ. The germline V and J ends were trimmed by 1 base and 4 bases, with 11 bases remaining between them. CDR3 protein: CASSLVPGEYNEQFF. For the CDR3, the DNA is TGTGCCAGCAGCTTAGTGCCAGGGGAGTACAATGAGCAGTTCTTC.

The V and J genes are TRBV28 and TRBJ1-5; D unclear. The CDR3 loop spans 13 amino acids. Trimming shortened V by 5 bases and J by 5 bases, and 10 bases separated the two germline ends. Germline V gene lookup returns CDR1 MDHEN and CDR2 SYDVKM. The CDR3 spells CASSPRSYQPQHF. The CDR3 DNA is TGTGCCAGCAGTCCCCGTTCCTATCAGCCCCAGCATTTT.

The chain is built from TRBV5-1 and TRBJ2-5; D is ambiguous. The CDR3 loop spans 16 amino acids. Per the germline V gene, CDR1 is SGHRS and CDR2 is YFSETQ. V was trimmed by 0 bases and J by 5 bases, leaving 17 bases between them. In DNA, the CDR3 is TGCGCCAGCAGCTTGGCCCCCCGGGTTGTAGTGGAGACCCAGTACTTC. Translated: CASSLAPRVVVETQYF.

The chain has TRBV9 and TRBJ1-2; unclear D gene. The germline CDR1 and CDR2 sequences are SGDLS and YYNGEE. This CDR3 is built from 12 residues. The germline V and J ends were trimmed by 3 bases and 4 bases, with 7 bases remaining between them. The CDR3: CASSGGRYGYTF. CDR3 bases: TGTGCCAGCAGCGGCGGCCGCTATGGCTACACCTTC.

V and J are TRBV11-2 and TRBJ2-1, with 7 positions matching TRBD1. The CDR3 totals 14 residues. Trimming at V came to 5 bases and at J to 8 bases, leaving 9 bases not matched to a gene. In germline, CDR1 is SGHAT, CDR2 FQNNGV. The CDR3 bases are TGTGCCAGCAGCCACCTGGACAGGTCGGATGAGCAGTTCTTC. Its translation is CASSHLDRSDEQFF.

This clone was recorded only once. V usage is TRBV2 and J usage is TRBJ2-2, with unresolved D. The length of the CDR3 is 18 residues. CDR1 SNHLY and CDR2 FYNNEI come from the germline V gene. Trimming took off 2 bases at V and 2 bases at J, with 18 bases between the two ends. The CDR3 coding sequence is TGTGCCAGCAGTGAAAGGCCCGTGTCCGGGTCCAACACCGGGGAGCTGTTTTTT. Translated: CASSERPVSGSNTGELFF. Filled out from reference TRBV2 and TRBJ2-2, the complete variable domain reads EPEVTQTPSHQVTQMGQEVILRCVPISNHLYFYWYRQILGQKVEFLVSFYNNEISEKSEIFDDQFSVERPDGSNFTLKIRSTKLEDSAMYFCASSERPVSGSNTGELFFGEGSRLTVL.

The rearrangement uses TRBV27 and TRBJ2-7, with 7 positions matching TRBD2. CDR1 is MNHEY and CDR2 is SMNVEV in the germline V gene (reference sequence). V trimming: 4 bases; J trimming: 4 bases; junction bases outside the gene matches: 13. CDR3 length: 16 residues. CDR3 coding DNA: TGTGCCAGCAGTTCCCGATTCGCGGGAGAAGGGTACGAGCAGTACTTC. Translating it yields CASSSRFAGEGYEQYF.

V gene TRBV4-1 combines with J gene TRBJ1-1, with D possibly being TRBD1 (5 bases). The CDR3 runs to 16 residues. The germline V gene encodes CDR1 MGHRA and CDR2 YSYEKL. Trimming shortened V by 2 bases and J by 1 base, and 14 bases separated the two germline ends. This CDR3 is CASSQQGLSENTEAFF. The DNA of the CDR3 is TGCGCCAGCAGCCAACAGGGTTTATCAGAGAACACTGAAGCTTTCTTT.

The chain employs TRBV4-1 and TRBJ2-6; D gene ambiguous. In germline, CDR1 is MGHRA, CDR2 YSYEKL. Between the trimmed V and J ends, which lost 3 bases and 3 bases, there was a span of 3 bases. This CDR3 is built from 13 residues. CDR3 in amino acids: CASSHGGANVLTF. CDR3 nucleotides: TGCGCCAGCAGCCACGGTGGGGCCAACGTCCTGACTTTC.

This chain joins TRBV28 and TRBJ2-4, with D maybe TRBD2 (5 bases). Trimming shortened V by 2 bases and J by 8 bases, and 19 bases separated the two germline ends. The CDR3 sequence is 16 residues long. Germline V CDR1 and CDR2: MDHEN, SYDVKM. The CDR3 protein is CASSLRSAWEMDIQYF. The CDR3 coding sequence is TGTGCCAGCAGTTTAAGGTCGGCGTGGGAGATGGACATTCAGTACTTC.

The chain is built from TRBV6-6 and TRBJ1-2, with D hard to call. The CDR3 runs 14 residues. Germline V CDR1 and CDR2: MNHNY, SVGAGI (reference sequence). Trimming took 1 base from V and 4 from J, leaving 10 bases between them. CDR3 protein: CASSYFPPVYGYTF. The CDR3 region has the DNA TGTGCCAGCAGTTACTTTCCTCCGGTCTATGGCTACACCTTC.

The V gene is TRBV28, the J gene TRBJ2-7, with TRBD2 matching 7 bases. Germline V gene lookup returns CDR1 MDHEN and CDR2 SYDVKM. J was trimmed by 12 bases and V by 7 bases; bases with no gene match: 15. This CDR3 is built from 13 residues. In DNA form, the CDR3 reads TGTGCCAGCATTTCTAGCGGAATACTACGTGTGTACTTC. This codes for CASISSGILRVYF.

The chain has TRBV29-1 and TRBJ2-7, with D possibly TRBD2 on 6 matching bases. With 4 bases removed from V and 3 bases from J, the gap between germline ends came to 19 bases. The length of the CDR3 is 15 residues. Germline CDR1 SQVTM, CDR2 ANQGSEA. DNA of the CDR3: TGCAGCGTTGTAGGGCGGGAAGGGGTGGGCTACGAGCAGTACTTC. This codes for CSVVGREGVGYEQYF.

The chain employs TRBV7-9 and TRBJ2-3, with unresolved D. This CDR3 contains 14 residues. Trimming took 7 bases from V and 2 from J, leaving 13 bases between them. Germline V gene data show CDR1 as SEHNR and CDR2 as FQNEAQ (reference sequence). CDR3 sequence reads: CASTLPVDTDTQYF. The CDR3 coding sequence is TGTGCCAGCACCCTACCCGTCGACACAGATACGCAGTATTTT.

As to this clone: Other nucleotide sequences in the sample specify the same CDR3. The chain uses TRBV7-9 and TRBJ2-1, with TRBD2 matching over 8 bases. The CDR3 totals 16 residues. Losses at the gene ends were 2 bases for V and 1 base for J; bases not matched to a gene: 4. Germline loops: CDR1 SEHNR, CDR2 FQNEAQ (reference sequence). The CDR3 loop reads CASSLSLAGSYNEQFF. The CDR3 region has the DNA TGTGCCAGCAGCTTATCATTAGCGGGGTCCTACAATGAGCAGTTCTTC.

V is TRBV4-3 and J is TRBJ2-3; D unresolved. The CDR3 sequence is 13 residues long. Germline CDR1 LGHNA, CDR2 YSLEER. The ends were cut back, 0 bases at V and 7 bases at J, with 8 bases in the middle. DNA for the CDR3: TGCGCCAGCAGCCAAGATAGTAGAAATACGCAGTATTTT. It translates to CASSQDSRNTQYF.

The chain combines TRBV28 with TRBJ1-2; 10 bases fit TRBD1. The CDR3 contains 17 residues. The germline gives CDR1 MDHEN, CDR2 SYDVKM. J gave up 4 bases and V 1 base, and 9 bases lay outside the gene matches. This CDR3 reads CASSLLKGQGPLYGYTF. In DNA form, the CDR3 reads TGTGCCAGCAGTTTATTAAAGGGACAGGGGCCCCTCTATGGCTACACCTTC.

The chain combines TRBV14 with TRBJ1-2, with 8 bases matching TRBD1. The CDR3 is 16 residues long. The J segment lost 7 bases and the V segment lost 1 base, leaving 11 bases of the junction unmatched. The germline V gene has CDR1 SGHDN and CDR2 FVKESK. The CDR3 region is CASSQVGQGAPIGYTF. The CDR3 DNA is TGTGCCAGCAGCCAAGTTGGGCAGGGGGCCCCTATTGGCTACACCTTC.